What follows is one T cell receptor (beta chain) and its context. Its cognate antigen has yet to be identified. No much larger clonotype is one base removed from it; base qualities were not supplied. Amplification of TCR beta CDR3 regions was carried out from RNA transcripts. The first round of RT-PCR for the TCR CDR3 was performed with the HTBI primer set and the Qiagen OneStep RT-PCR kit. Libraries were constructed in a second round of multiplex PCR, after which size selection and purification were performed. Sequencing of the libraries was done on an Illumina HiSeq2000 using paired-end 100 bp reads. As for how the authors treated the data: SOAPnuke was used to process the raw data, throwing out any read that contained adapters or uncalled bases, had a mean Phred below 15, or lacked an exact constant-primer or identifier match. COPE v1.2.5 was used to merge high-quality paired reads, and clonotypes were defined as unique nucleotide sequences. Clonotypes were aligned to IMGT TRBV, TRBD and TRBJ reference segments using MiTCR v1.1. Only V-J combinations with frequency above 0.0001, covering about 99% of repertoires, were analysed. A TCS score was defined as the ratio between F50 (clonal expansion) and ExV (chaos), using BLOSUM62-based TCRdist between CDR3 peptides within each V-J. Welch's t-statistics and random forest reduced roughly 530 V-J features to 13, which were used in a naive Bayes classifier (R e1071). Starting from the raw public reads, TCRdb applied fastp trimming at Q25, assembled clones with MiXCR and retained in-frame beta chains. When rows share a CDR3 protein, they turn into one entry using the most common DNA and genes. These V and J calls rely on TCRdb rather than the paper's analysis. In all, the sample holds around 700,000 distinct CDR3 sequences, and around 20% of those were seen once. The ten largest account for around 17% of the sample.

CDR1 and CDR2 are drawn from the germline V gene (reference sequence): SEHNR, FQNEAQ. Trimming at the junction amounts to 6 bases on V and 4 bases on J, and the germline ends lie 15 bases apart. From the cysteine up to the phenylalanine, the CDR3 has a length of 14 residues. Only the CDR3 portion is preserved as DNA: 42 bases, with reading frame beginning at the first base. Hyperthyroidism patients were newly diagnosed, had a disease duration of under 2 months, and were aged 18 to 65 years. Patients with uncontrolled infections, other autoimmune diseases, pregnancy or lactation were excluded. Clinical symptoms, serum thyroxine and TRAb, thyroid ultrasound, and orbital computed tomography formed the basis for the diagnoses. For progressor patients, blood was drawn at the first diagnosis of hyperthyroidism, before any ophthalmopathy symptoms had appeared. PBMCs were isolated from approximately 10 ml of fresh peripheral blood by Ficoll-Paque density gradient centrifugation. Progressor patients were initially diagnosed with Graves' hyperthyroidism and developed ophthalmopathy during follow-up. Trizol reagent was used to extract total RNA, and RNA quality was then checked on an Agilent 2100 Bioanalyzer.

This entry belongs to a study of T cells in Graves' hyperthyroidism and ophthalmopathy (dated by TCRdb to between 2017 and 2020). For the study in its entirety: Peripheral blood was sampled at the time of initial diagnosis, prior to any treatment. To identify TCR V-J signatures that set the groups apart, the researchers used a discovery cohort of 100 patients, made up of some 41 with Graves' ophthalmopathy and some 55 with stable Graves' hyperthyroidism. Whether ophthalmopathy could be predicted prospectively was tested in an independent validation cohort made up of roughly 20 hyperthyroidism patients plus 17 patients who later progressed to ophthalmopathy. The approximately 95 discovery patients were divided at random into training and test sets in a 7:3 ratio. The study also compared thyroid tissue and blood T-cell repertoires from about 6 Graves' hyperthyroidism patients. Once sampling was done, hyperthyroidism patients were given methimazole at a starting dose of 30 mg daily, whereas ophthalmopathy patients were given high-dose intravenous methylprednisolone. The paper reports TCR Vbeta CDR3 sequencing of approximately 130 peripheral blood samples: 43 ophthalmopathy, over 70 hyperthyroidism and around 17 progressor patients. On the study overall, not on this receptor specifically: In validation, the model predicted progression to ophthalmopathy a median of about 6.8 months before onset, with over 55% sensitivity and roughly 73% specificity. No statistical method was used to set the sample size in advance, and investigators knew the group allocation. A 13 V-J signature model separated ophthalmopathy from stable hyperthyroidism, with nearly 90% sensitivity and 81.08% specificity in cross-validation and 80%/75% in testing. Most expanded thyroid clonotypes (frequency above 0.001) were also detected in blood, a finding suggesting that blood repertoires may reflect thyroid immune responses.

The TCR was taken from a woman aged 50 to 65 with Graves' hyperthyroidism that later progressed to Graves' ophthalmopathy. What was sequenced was blood. This chain is built from TRBV7-9 and TRBJ2-5; TRBD2 is perhaps the D gene, given 7 matching bases. The sequence in DNA is TGTGCCAGCAGACCCCGAAGGGGGGGAGAGACCCAGTACTTC. This yields the protein CASRPRRGGETQYF.